Following are 13 T cell receptor beta chains from one sample sequenced in a study of beta chain features in type 1 diabetes. Investigators reverse transcribed all isolated RNA, so they sequenced expressed TCRB transcripts. The data were produced by immunoSEQ multiplex PCR, yet TCRdb's version contains in-frame clones alone and is incomplete. The repertoire holds around 350,000 clones, with 10% to 15% as singletons. Material for sequencing was naive CD4+ T cells from blood. The receptors were gathered from a man younger than 35 in good health.

This clone was recorded at least ten times. This chain uses TRBV7-2 with TRBJ1-2, with D possibly TRBD1 on 6 matching bases. The germline V gene has CDR1 SGHTA and CDR2 FQGNSA. Deletions cut 5 bases from V and 5 bases from J, with 9 bases between. This CDR3 is built from 12 residues. DNA of the CDR3: TGTGCCAGCAGCCGGGACACTTATGGCTACACCTTC. It is translated as CASSRDTYGYTF.

The chain uses TRBV28 and TRBJ2-7; D gene uncertain. This CDR3 contains 16 residues. V dropped 1 base and J dropped 0 bases, with 13 bases sitting between them. Germline CDR1 and CDR2: MDHEN and SYDVKM. The CDR3 DNA is TGTGCCAGCAGTTTATCCCGACGCCGGAGCTCCTACGAGCAGTACTTC. This translates into CASSLSRRRSSYEQYF.

This chain uses TRBV6-6 with TRBJ1-3; D unclear. The CDR3 consists of 15 residues. Germline V gene sequence: CDR1 MNHNY, CDR2 SVGAGI (reference sequence). Trimming left V 0 bases short and J 0 bases short, with 6 bases between. The CDR3 DNA follows: TGTGCCAGCAGTTACTCGATGAGCTCTGGAAACACCATATATTTT. It yields the protein CASSYSMSSGNTIYF.

This chain connects TRBV10-3 to TRBJ2-1; 9 bases are shared with TRBD2. V shed 8 bases, J shed 8 bases, and the junction held 10 bases outside the gene matches. The CDR3 runs 14 residues. The germline V gene has CDR1 ENHRY and CDR2 SYGVKD. The CDR3 nucleotides read TGTGCCATCCGTTCAGCGGGGGGTTTGGATGAGCAGTTCTTC. Translation: CAIRSAGGLDEQFF.

This clone has just a few counts. In the same sample, other DNA sequences code for this CDR3. V is TRBV7-2 and J is TRBJ2-7; 10 nucleotides align to TRBD1. Germline V gene data show CDR1 as SGHTA and CDR2 as FQGNSA. V was clipped by 1 base and J by 2 bases; unmatched bases: 2. The length of the CDR3 is 15 residues. The CDR3 reads CASSLVGTGAYEQYF. The CDR3 DNA sequence: TGTGCCAGCAGCTTAGTCGGGACAGGGGCCTACGAGCAGTACTTC.

The chain uses TRBV11-2 and TRBJ2-1; possibly TRBD2 for D (6 bases). Between the trimmed V and J ends, which lost 5 bases and 6 bases, there was a span of 17 bases. The germline V gene encodes CDR1 SGHAT and CDR2 FQNNGV. This CDR3 comprises 15 residues. The CDR3 region is CASSRLQTRGNEQFF. In nucleotides, the CDR3 is TGTGCCAGCAGCCGTTTGCAGACTAGGGGCAATGAGCAGTTCTTC. The variable domain in full, with the rest retrieved from reference TRBV11-2 and TRBJ2-1, is EAGVAQSPRYKIIEKRQSVAFWCNPISGHATLYWYQQILGQGPKLLIQFQNNGVVDDSQLPKDRFSAERLKGVDSTLKIQPAKLEDSAVYLCASSRLQTRGNEQFFGPGTRLTVL.

This chain links TRBV7-9 with TRBJ1-5, with D tentatively TRBD1 (5 bases). The CDR3 consists of 13 residues. Between the trimmed V and J ends, which lost 5 bases and 8 bases, there was a span of 13 bases. Germline V gene sequence: CDR1 SEHNR, CDR2 FQNEAQ (reference sequence). The CDR3 region is CASSQEGPEPQHF. CDR3 nucleotides: TGTGCCAGCAGCCAGGAGGGACCGGAGCCCCAGCATTTT.

This clone was seen a few times. The V gene is TRBV6-6, the J gene TRBJ1-2, with D perhaps TRBD1 (5 bases). Germline V lookup: CDR1 MNHNY, CDR2 SVGAGI (reference sequence). V was pared by 2 bases and J by 3 bases, with 10 bases between. The CDR3 has 14 residues. DNA of the CDR3: TGTGCCAGCAGTTACCACACAGGCCACTATGGCTACACCTTC. It specifies CASSYHTGHYGYTF.

In this sample, this clone turned up once. The chain carries TRBV5-1 and TRBJ2-3; 9 bases are a match to TRBD2. Germline CDR1 SGHRS, CDR2 YFSETQ. There are 14 residues in the CDR3. V was pared by 2 bases and J by 6 bases, with 4 bases of the junction left unmatched. CDR3 amino acids: CASSLAGGTDTQYF. In DNA, the CDR3 is TGCGCCAGCAGCTTAGCGGGAGGAACCGATACGCAGTATTTT.

This clone has a count of ten or more. J is TRBJ2-3 and V is TRBV5-1; D is ambiguous. V was trimmed by 7 bases and J by 6 bases, leaving 12 bases between them. The length of the CDR3 is 12 residues. Germline lookup yields CDR1 SGHRS and CDR2 YFSETQ. The CDR3: CASRSPSDTQYF. Here the CDR3 DNA reads TGCGCCAGCCGGTCGCCCTCTGATACGCAGTATTTT. Full variable domain (remainder filled in from reference TRBV5-1 and TRBJ2-3): KAGVTQTPRYLIKTRGQQVTLSCSPISGHRSVSWYQQTPGQGLQFLFEYFSETQRNKGNFPGRFSGRQFSNSRSEMNVSTLELGDSALYLCASRSPSDTQYFGPGTRLTVL.

The chain recombines TRBV7-2 with TRBJ2-5, with 12 bases matching TRBD2. This CDR3 has 18 residues. Germline CDR1 SGHTA, CDR2 FQGNSA. Trimming took 1 base from V and 5 from J; bases not matched to a gene: 11. The CDR3 loop is CASSLGRLAGGLLETQYF. The CDR3 nucleotides are TGTGCCAGCAGCTTAGGCCGGCTAGCGGGGGGGCTCTTGGAGACCCAGTACTTC.

The J gene is TRBJ2-2, the V gene TRBV7-2; TRBD2 aligns across 13 bases. Germline trimming cut 5 bases from V and 8 bases from J; bases unmatched to any gene: 8. The CDR3 covers 16 residues. The germline V gene encodes CDR1 SGHTA and CDR2 FQGNSA. The CDR3 DNA reads TGTGCCAGCAGCCTCGGACTAGCGGGAGCATCAGGGGAGCTGTTTTTT. Its protein is CASSLGLAGASGELFF.

This chain connects TRBV30 to TRBJ1-2, with a possible D match to TRBD1 (5 bases). Trimming stripped 2 bases from V and 4 bases from J, with 20 bases between. The germline V gene encodes CDR1 GTSNPN and CDR2 SVGIG (reference sequence). The CDR3 sequence is 16 residues long. This CDR3 is CAWSLARGKTFYGYTF. The CDR3 DNA reads TGTGCCTGGAGTCTCGCCCGGGGGAAGACCTTCTATGGCTACACCTTC.